The entry that follows covers one T cell receptor (beta chain) sequence. Its antigen remains unknown. The data are from a study of cytomegalovirus exposure and HLA in healthy donors. Study details: The 550 to 800 first-cohort repertoires and the 95 to 150 validation repertoires shared the same platform, a later analysis reported. Broader study findings: Subsequent analysis found a tendency for first-cohort TCR clusters to co-occur within the roughly 130 validation repertoires.

Clones were sequenced by immunoSEQ multiplex PCR, and TCRdb holds only the in-frame ones, with some missing. The data hold around 73,000 clones, with about 90% observed a single time. The donors were in the roughly 120-subject validation cohort; that cohort was separate from the 666-subject first cohort. J lost 6 bases, V lost 6 bases, and 11 bases had no gene match. Germline V lookup: CDR1 MDHEN, CDR2 SYDVKM. The CDR3 length is 15 residues. V is TRBV28 and J is TRBJ1-5, with 7 bases lining up with TRBD1. The source material was PBMCs. This receptor was identified in a woman in her late teens or twenties in good health and CMV-seropositive. The CDR3 region is CASSRTGVYTQPQHF. The CDR3 bases are TGTGCCAGCAGCCGAACAGGGGTTTATACTCAGCCCCAGCATTTT.